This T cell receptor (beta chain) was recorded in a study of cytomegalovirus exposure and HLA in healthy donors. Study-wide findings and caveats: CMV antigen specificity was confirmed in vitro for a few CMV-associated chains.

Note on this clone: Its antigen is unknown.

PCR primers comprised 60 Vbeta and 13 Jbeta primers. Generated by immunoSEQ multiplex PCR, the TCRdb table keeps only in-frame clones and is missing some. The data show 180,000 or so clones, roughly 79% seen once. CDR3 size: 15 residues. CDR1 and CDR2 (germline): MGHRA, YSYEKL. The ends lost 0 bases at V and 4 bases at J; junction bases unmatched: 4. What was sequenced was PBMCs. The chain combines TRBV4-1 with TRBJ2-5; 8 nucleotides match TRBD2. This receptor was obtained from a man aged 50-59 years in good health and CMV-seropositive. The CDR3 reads CASSQDRGGVETQYF. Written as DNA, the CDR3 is TGCGCCAGCAGCCAAGATCGGGGGGGGGTAGAGACCCAGTACTTC.